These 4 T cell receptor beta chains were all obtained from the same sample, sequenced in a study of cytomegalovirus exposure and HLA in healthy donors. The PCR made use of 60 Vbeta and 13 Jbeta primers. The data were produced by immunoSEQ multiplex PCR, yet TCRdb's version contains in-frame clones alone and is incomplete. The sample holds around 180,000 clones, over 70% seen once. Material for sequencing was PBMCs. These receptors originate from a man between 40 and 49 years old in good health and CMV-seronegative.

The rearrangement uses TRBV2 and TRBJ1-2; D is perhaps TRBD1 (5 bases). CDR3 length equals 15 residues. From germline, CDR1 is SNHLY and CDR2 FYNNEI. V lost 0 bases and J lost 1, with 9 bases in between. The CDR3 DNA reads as TGTGCCAGCAGTGAAGCGCGGGGGGTTAACTATGGCTACACCTTC. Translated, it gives CASSEARGVNYGYTF.

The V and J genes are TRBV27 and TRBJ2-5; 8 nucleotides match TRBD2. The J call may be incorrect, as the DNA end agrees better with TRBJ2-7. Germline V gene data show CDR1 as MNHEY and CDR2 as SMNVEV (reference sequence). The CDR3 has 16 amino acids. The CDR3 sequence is CASSQSPGTRGSEQYF. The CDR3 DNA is TGTGCCAGCAGCCAGTCACCCGGGACTAGAGGAAGCGAGCAGTACTTC.

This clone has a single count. The CDR3 is CASSLGTGASSTDTQYF. The DNA of the CDR3 is TGCGCCAGCAGCTTGGGGACAGGAGCATCTAGCACAGATACGCAGTATTTT. The V gene is TRBV5-1, the J gene TRBJ2-3; 7 bases are shared with TRBD1. The germline gives CDR1 SGHRS, CDR2 YFSETQ. This CDR3 region has 17 residues. The trim removed 0 bases at V and 0 bases at J, leaving 7 bases unmatched.

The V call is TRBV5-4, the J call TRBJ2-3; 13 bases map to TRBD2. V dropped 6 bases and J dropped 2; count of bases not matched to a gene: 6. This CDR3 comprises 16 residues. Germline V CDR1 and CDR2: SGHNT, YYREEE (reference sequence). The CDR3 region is CASTRLAGGPTDTQYF. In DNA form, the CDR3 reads TGTGCCAGCACCAGACTAGCGGGAGGCCCCACAGATACGCAGTATTTT. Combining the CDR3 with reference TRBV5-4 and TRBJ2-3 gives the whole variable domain ETGVTQSPTHLIKTRGQQVTLRCSSQSGHNTVSWYQQALGQGPQFIFQYYREEENGRGNFPPRFSGLQFPNYSSELNVNALELDDSALYLCASTRLAGGPTDTQYFGPGTRLTVL.